This T cell receptor (beta chain) was observed in a study of T cells in Graves' hyperthyroidism and ophthalmopathy. Study findings and constraints: By a 13 V-J model, ophthalmopathy was set apart from stable hyperthyroidism.

Researchers amplified the TCR beta CDR3 regions from RNA transcripts. A set of HTBI primers served as the primers for a first-round RT-PCR of the TCR CDR3. TCRdb fed the multiplex PCR reads into MiXCR, producing one record per CDR3 protein. In the table there are fewer than 350,000 distinct CDR3 sequences, roughly 21% of which are singletons. Details on this clonotype: Its antigen is currently unknown.

The CDR3 loop spans 15 amino acids. Germline-derived CDR1 and CDR2 are SGHVS and FNYEAQ. V was trimmed by 6 bases and J by 3 bases, leaving 14 bases between them. This TCR came from a woman aged 45-60 years with Graves' hyperthyroidism. This chain connects TRBV7-6 to TRBJ2-2; weak D call: TRBD2 (6 bases). The sequencing input was blood. The CDR3 DNA follows: TGTGCCAGCAGAAGTAGTTGGGAGGACACCGGGGAGCTGTTTTTT. Protein: CASRSSWEDTGELFF.